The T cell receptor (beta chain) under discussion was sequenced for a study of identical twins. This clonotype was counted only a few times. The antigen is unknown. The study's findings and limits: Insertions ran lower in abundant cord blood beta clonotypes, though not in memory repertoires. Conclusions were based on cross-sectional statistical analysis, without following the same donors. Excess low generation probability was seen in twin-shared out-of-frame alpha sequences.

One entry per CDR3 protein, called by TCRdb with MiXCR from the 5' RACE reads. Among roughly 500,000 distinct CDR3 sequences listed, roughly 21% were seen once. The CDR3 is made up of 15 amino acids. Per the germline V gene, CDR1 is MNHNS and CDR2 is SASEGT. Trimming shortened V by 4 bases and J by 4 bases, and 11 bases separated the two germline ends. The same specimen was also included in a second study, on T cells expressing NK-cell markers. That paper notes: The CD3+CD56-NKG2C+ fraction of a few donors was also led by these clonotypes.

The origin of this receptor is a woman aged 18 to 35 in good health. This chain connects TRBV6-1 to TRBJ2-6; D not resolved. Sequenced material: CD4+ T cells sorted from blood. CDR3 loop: CASSAGPGGANVLTF. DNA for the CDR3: TGTGCCAGCAGTGCCGGTCCAGGCGGGGCCAACGTCCTGACTTTC.